Sequencing of this TCR beta chain was carried out in a study of T cell changes during pregnancy in multiple sclerosis (dated by TCRdb to about 2019). About the investigation overall: Changes in the T cell repertoire over the course of pregnancy were examined in this study in women with multiple sclerosis.

Notes on this clone: The antigen it recognizes is unknown. The input lacks base qualities; no much larger clone sits a single base away.

Libraries were built with the immunoSEQ multiplex PCR assay. TCRdb carries this immuneACCESS record with in-frame sequences only. Its versions omit some clonotypes, under half of them owing to an unresolved V gene in the studies checked, with the rest unexplained. The table for this sample lists under 70,000 clones; less than 95% of them were counted only once. The ten largest account for about 7% of the sample. The germline V gene specifies SGHTA as CDR1 and FQGNSA as CDR2. Germline trimming: 2 bases from V, 0 bases from J; junction bases outside gene matches: 10. From the cysteine up to the phenylalanine, the CDR3 has a length of 18 residues. The CDR3 DNA has 54 bases and is translated from base 1.

The TCR was taken from a female donor in good health, enrolled as a control in a pregnancy study. The chain couples TRBV7-2 to TRBJ1-1, with 9 central nucleotides matching TRBD1. The specimen was peripheral blood, collected in the third trimester of pregnancy. The nucleotide sequence is given as TGTGCCAGCAGCTTAACGACCCCGGGACAGGGAATGAACACTGAAGCTTTCTTT. It translates to CASSLTTPGQGMNTEAFF.